This paragraph covers one TCR beta chain sequence. This record comes from a study of blood T cells in healthy people across ages. A second PCR of about 7 to 11 cycles used a sample-barcoded 5' primer and a J-beta primer mix. TCRdb processed the 5' RACE reads anew with MiXCR; each CDR3 protein has one entry. The sample consists of hundreds of thousands of distinct CDR3 sequences, 56% of them appearing once. V was shortened by 4 bases and J by 2 bases, with 12 bases between the two germline ends. CDR3 size: 13 residues. The germline gives CDR1 DFQATT, CDR2 SNEGSKA (reference sequence). The J gene is TRBJ2-7, the V gene TRBV20-1; no reliable D call. What was sequenced was blood. This sequence was found in a man aged 35 to 55 in good health. CDR3 nucleotide sequence: TGCAGTGCTAATCAGAGTCCAGCCTACGAGCAGTACTTC. It specifies CSANQSPAYEQYF.